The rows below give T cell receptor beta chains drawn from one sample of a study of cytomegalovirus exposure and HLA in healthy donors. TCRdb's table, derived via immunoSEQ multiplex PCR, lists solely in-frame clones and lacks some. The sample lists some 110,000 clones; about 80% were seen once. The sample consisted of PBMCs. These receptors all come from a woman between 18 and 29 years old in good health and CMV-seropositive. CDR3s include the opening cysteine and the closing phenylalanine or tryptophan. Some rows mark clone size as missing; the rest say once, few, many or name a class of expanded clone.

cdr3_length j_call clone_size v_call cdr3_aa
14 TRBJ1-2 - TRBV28 CASSFWALNYGYTF
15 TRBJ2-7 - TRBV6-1 CASRGELGTPYEQYF
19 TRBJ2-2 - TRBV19 CASSMALASGRRRTGELFF
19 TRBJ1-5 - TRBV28 CASSFGTGSGRHSNQPQHF
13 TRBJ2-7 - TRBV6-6 CASIGDSSYEQYF
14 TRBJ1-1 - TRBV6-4 CASRKGRAQGEAFF
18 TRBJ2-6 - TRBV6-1 CASSETWTLDSGANVLTF
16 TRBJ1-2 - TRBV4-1 CASSQPPRGANYGYTF
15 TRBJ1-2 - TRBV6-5 CASSYATGRFHGYTF
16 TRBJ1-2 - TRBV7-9 CASSTQGDRVLYGYTF
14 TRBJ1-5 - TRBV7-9 CASSPSGEGQPQHF
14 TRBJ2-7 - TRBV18 CASSPRDSTYEQYF
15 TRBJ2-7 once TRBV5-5 CASSFSGGDSYEQYF
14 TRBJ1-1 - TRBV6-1 CASSEVPINTEAFF
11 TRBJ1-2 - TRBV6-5 CASTLNYGYTF
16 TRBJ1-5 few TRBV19 CASSIGSRGGNQPQHF
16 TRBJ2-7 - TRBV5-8 CASSLSGGSGSYEQYF
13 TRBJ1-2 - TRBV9 CASSLGRTGGYTF
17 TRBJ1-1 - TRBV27 CASSLIGPGGVFTEAFF
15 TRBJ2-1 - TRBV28 CAILPRSGGRDEQFF
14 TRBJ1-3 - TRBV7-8 CASSPTGGGNTIYF
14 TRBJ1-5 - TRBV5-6 CASSLGDGYQPQHF
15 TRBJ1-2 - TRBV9 CASSAGGTGFNGYTF
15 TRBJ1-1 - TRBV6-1 CASSEASTGNTEAFF
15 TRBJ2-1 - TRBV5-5 CASSYTWGGPGEQFF
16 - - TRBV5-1 CASSLVGSGSPYEQYF
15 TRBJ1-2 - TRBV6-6 CASSDWDAAKGRNTF